This T cell receptor beta chain was obtained from a study of T-cell reconstitution after alpha-beta-depleted transplantation in children. Researchers prepared the TCRbeta library using unique molecular identifiers, the study reports. MiXCR, run by TCRdb on the PCR reads, gives a single entry per CDR3 protein. The sample lists about 210,000 distinct CDR3 sequences; under 20% were seen once. Trimming shortened V by 5 bases and J by 2 bases, and 13 bases separated the two germline ends. The CDR3 has 15 residues. Germline V gene lookup returns CDR1 SGHKS and CDR2 YYEKEE (reference sequence). This clonotype came up many times.

The receptor was derived from a male patient aged 2-9 years who had a stem cell transplant for acute lymphoblastic leukemia, so the T cells may come from the graft donor. V gene TRBV5-5 combines with J gene TRBJ2-2; D may correspond to TRBD1 or TRBD2 (5 bases each). Sequences were derived from PBMCs, mostly from graft donor cells, sampled 360 days after TCRalphabeta/CD19-depleted stem cell transplant. CDR3 protein: CASRSGTPNTGELFF. The CDR3, as DNA: TGTGCCAGCAGGTCCGGGACCCCAAACACCGGGGAGCTGTTTTTT.